This T cell receptor beta chain derives from a study of immune evolution from preneoplasia to lung adenocarcinoma. About the study: HLA loss of heterozygosity: about 7% AIS, about 14% MIA, about 32% ADC, none AAH. Study-wide results and caveats: Later-stage lesions appeared to have more T cells, more diversity, less clonality.

Worth noting for this clone: The target antigen is unknown.

Repertoires were generated with immunoSEQ multiplex PCR, while TCRdb's copy carries only in-frame clones and drops some. The table has more than 5,000 clones, roughly 85% seen once. Each case's diagnosis was confirmed by two pathologists on H&E. Premalignant or tumor cells were enriched by macro-dissection after pathologic assessment. The source of this sequence is a person between 60 and 79 years old with lung adenocarcinoma. The sample was FFPE minimally invasive lung adenocarcinoma tissue.

CDR3 amino acids: CASSELLVGPSGPGELFF. The DNA for the CDR3 is TGTGCCAGCAGTGAATTGTTAGTGGGGCCCAGCGGTCCCGGGGAGCTGTTTTTT. This chain joins TRBV6-1 and TRBJ2-2; D possibly matches TRBD1 or TRBD2 (5 bases each). The CDR3 totals 18 residues. Germline V lookup: CDR1 MNHNS, CDR2 SASEGT. The V end lost 2 bases, the J end lost 6 bases, and 22 bases lay between the germline ends.